This TCR beta chain was recorded in a study of T cells after yellow fever vaccination. About this clonotype: Its matching antigen is unknown.

Germline V CDR1 and CDR2: LNHDA, SQIVND (reference sequence). The CDR3 is 15 residues long. V was shortened by 6 bases and J by 8 bases, with 17 bases between the two germline ends. Findings and limits, study-wide: Weaker, the secondary response had a peak occurring faster, on day 5 versus 15. Booster sampling recovered most clones from primary vaccination (roughly 96% CD4, just over 85% CD8). Shared CD4/CD8 clonotypes were a small share, likely from convergent recombination.

Researchers made TCR cDNA using 5'RACE template switching, and this step added a universal primer site and UMIs. TCRdb redid the calling of the 5' RACE reads with MiXCR, one entry per CDR3 protein. The sample has 400,000 to 650,000 distinct CDR3 sequences, around a fifth seen once. This chain connects TRBV19 to TRBJ1-6, with D perhaps matching TRBD1 (6 bases). This sample comprised PBMCs, obtained roughly 20 days after the first yellow fever vaccination. The TCR sequence derives from a man in his late teens or twenties who received the YFV17D yellow fever vaccine. The CDR3 DNA reads as TGTGCCAGTAGCCCTACCCGGACAGCGGATTCACCCCTCCACTTT. Its translation: CASSPTRTADSPLHF.